One and the same sample provided the 20 T cell receptor beta chains below, sequenced in a study of shared clonotypes between healthy human individuals. Measured with immunoSEQ multiplex PCR; TCRdb has only the in-frame clones, and not every one. The sample has 2 million to 2.5 million clones, more than 80% seen once. Specimen: naive CD4+ T cells from PBMCs. This sample's subset: CD45RA+ positively selected. All receptors derive from a man aged 18 to 30 in good health. Some clones in this sample may be carry-over from other donors' samples.

The chain combines TRBV5-1 with TRBJ1-1; the D gene is possibly TRBD1 (5 bases). CDR3 length: 15 residues. CDR1 is SGHRS and CDR2 is YFSETQ in the germline V gene. Between the trimmed V and J ends, which lost 0 bases and 5 bases, there was a span of 14 bases. DNA for the CDR3: TGCGCCAGCAGCTTGGGGACAACCTCGTGGACTGAAGCTTTCTTT. Amino acids: CASSLGTTSWTEAFF. The variable domain in full, with the rest retrieved from reference TRBV5-1 and TRBJ1-1, is KAGVTQTPRYLIKTRGQQVTLSCSPISGHRSVSWYQQTPGQGLQFLFEYFSETQRNKGNFPGRFSGRQFSNSRSEMNVSTLELGDSALYLCASSLGTTSWTEAFFGQGTRLTVV.

This chain links TRBV5-6 with TRBJ2-3; unclear D gene. CDR3 size: 13 residues. CDR1 and CDR2 (germline): SGHDT, YYEEEE. Trimming took 0 bases from V and 5 from J, leaving 7 bases between them. The CDR3 DNA follows: TGTGCCAGCAGCTTGGTAGAAGGAGATACGCAGTATTTT. As protein: CASSLVEGDTQYF. The entire variable domain, with the rest obtained from reference TRBV5-6 and TRBJ2-3, is as follows: DAGVTQSPTHLIKTRGQQVTLRCSPKSGHDTVSWYQQALGQGPQFIFQYYEEEERQRGNFPDRFSGHQFPNYSSELNVNALLLGDSALYLCASSLVEGDTQYFGPGTRLTVL.

With regard to this clone: This sample also contains other DNA sequences that code for the same CDR3. The V gene is TRBV11-2, the J gene TRBJ2-7; no reliable D call. V was cut by 3 bases and J by 2 bases, with 11 bases left in between. Germline CDR1 reads SGHAT; CDR2 reads FQNNGV. This CDR3 contains 14 residues. The CDR3 reads CASSFTGTTYEQYF. The CDR3 nucleotides are TGTGCCAGCAGCTTCACGGGCACAACCTACGAGCAGTACTTC. Filled out from reference TRBV11-2 and TRBJ2-7, the complete variable domain reads EAGVAQSPRYKIIEKRQSVAFWCNPISGHATLYWYQQILGQGPKLLIQFQNNGVVDDSQLPKDRFSAERLKGVDSTLKIQPAKLEDSAVYLCASSFTGTTYEQYFGPGTRLTVT.

This chain uses TRBV5-1 with TRBJ2-5; possibly TRBD1 or TRBD2 for D (6 bases each). In germline, CDR1 is SGHRS, CDR2 YFSETQ. With 4 bases removed from V and 5 bases from J, the gap between germline ends came to 15 bases. This CDR3 has 14 amino acids. The CDR3 is CASSPFGGTETQYF. The CDR3 DNA follows: TGCGCCAGCAGCCCGTTCGGGGGCACGGAGACCCAGTACTTC.

This chain joins TRBV15 and TRBJ2-3; 9 nucleotides line up with TRBD2. From germline, CDR1 is LNHNV and CDR2 YYDKDF (reference sequence). V shed 0 bases, J shed 4 bases, and the junction held 11 bases outside the gene matches. This CDR3 is built from 18 residues. The CDR3, as DNA: TGTGCCACCAGCAGAGAGGGTAGGCCAGCGGGAGGAGCAGATACGCAGTATTTT. Translated: CATSREGRPAGGADTQYF.

This clone was recorded only once. The V call is TRBV5-1, the J call TRBJ2-3; 8 bases map to TRBD2. This CDR3 has 16 amino acids. The germline V gene has CDR1 SGHRS and CDR2 YFSETQ. Trimming took 4 bases from V and 1 from J; bases not matched to a gene: 8. The CDR3, as DNA: TGCGCCAGCAGCAACCAGATAGCGGGACGCACAGATACGCAGTATTTT. It specifies CASSNQIAGRTDTQYF.

The chain is built from TRBV28 and TRBJ1-1; D is possibly TRBD1 (6 bases). Germline loops: CDR1 MDHEN, CDR2 SYDVKM. The CDR3 extends over 16 amino acids. Trimming removed 0 bases from V and 3 bases from J, with 14 bases in between. CDR3: CASSLWGAGADTEAFF. CDR3 sequence (DNA): TGTGCCAGCAGTTTATGGGGGGCGGGCGCCGACACTGAAGCTTTCTTT.

The table lists this clone with a count of one. The junction shows a germline mismatch at one end, possibly a read error. The chain links TRBV5-1 to TRBJ1-5; D not certain. The length of the CDR3 is 16 residues. CDR1 and CDR2 from the germline V gene are SGHRS and YFSETQ. The CDR3 is CASSLAPNNGNQLQHF. In nucleotides, the CDR3 is TGCGCCAGCAGCTTGGCCCCAAACAACGGCAATCAGCTCCAGCATTTT.

On this clone itself: Possible read error: a much larger clone is one base away. The rearrangement uses TRBV13 and TRBJ2-1; weak D call: TRBD2 (6 bases). Germline loops: CDR1 PRHDT, CDR2 FYEKMQ (reference sequence). Deletions cut 0 bases from V and 0 bases from J, with 6 bases between. The CDR3 spans 15 residues. Here the CDR3 reads CASSLGGSSYNEQFF. CDR3 bases: TGTGCCAGCAGCTTAGGCGGGAGCTCCTACAATGAGCAGTTCTTC.

The chain combines TRBV2 with TRBJ2-5; D is unresolved. Germline loops: CDR1 SNHLY, CDR2 FYNNEI. The length of the CDR3 is 13 residues. V was shortened by 8 bases and J by 5 bases, with 15 bases between the two germline ends. CDR3: CASGLTLGETQYF. CDR3 nucleotides: TGTGCCAGCGGGCTAACCCTCGGGGAGACCCAGTACTTC.

A single count supports this clone. V is TRBV5-1 and J is TRBJ1-3, with TRBD1 matching over 8 bases. Per germline, CDR1 SGHRS and CDR2 YFSETQ. V dropped 4 bases and J dropped 8; count of bases not matched to a gene: 11. This CDR3 spans 15 amino acids. This CDR3 reads CASSIGSGGTDTIYF. The CDR3 bases are TGCGCCAGCAGCATTGGATCAGGGGGCACGGACACCATATATTTT.

The V and J genes are TRBV5-1 and TRBJ1-1; the D gene is possibly TRBD1 (5 bases). Deletions cut 5 bases from V and 2 bases from J, with 19 bases between. Germline V gene sequence: CDR1 SGHRS, CDR2 YFSETQ. The CDR3 extends over 16 amino acids. DNA of the CDR3: TGCGCCAGCAGTTTGAATCCCTTGGGGGAAAACACTGAAGCTTTCTTT. Residues: CASSLNPLGENTEAFF.

This sequence joins TRBV5-1 and TRBJ1-1, with D uncertain. CDR1 and CDR2 from the germline V gene are SGHRS and YFSETQ. V was shortened by 1 base and J by 0 bases, with 7 bases between the two germline ends. This CDR3 is built from 14 residues. The CDR3 reads CASSLTSLNTEAFF. Written as DNA, the CDR3 is TGCGCCAGCAGCTTGACCAGCTTGAACACTGAAGCTTTCTTT.

The rearrangement joins TRBV29-1 to TRBJ2-7; either TRBD1 or TRBD2 may fit D (7 bases each). The germline CDR1 and CDR2 sequences are SQVTM and ANQGSEA. This CDR3 is built from 16 residues. V was shortened by 6 bases and J by 7 bases, with 28 bases between the two germline ends. CDR3 nucleotide sequence: TGCAGCGTCCAGAGGGGGGGACAGCAGCTACCCCGGGAGCAGTACTTC. The encoded protein is CSVQRGGQQLPREQYF.

The rearrangement uses TRBV5-4 and TRBJ2-1; D not certain. CDR1 and CDR2 from the germline V gene are SGHNT and YYREEE (reference sequence). The CDR3 length is 15 residues. Trimming stripped 0 bases from V and 4 bases from J, with 11 bases between. The CDR3 reads CASSLDTGSYNEQFF. CDR3 nucleotide sequence: TGTGCCAGCAGCTTGGACACTGGATCTTACAATGAGCAGTTCTTC.

V gene TRBV7-9 combines with J gene TRBJ1-2; D gene unclear. The CDR3 length is 15 residues. The V gene's germline CDR1 is SEHNR and CDR2 FQNEAQ (reference sequence). With 1 base removed from V and 0 bases from J, the gap between germline ends came to 9 bases. CDR3 coding DNA: TGTGCCAGCAGCTTAGTTACGGGGTCTAACTATGGCTACACCTTC. As protein: CASSLVTGSNYGYTF.

The chain links TRBV19 to TRBJ2-2, with a weak D call TRBD1 (6 bases). The CDR3 has 22 amino acids. CDR1 LNHDA and CDR2 SQIVND come from the germline V gene (reference sequence). Trimming shortened V by 7 bases and J by 0 bases, and 33 bases separated the two germline ends. The DNA for the CDR3 is TGTGCCAGTACCAATATGGGGATATGGGCCTCTTACCGGGACACGAACACCGGGGAGCTGTTTTTT. Protein sequence: CASTNMGIWASYRDTNTGELFF.

The rearrangement links TRBV7-8 to TRBJ1-5; D gene unclear. With 1 base removed from V and 2 bases from J, the gap between germline ends came to 9 bases. The V gene's germline CDR1 is SGHVS and CDR2 FQNEAQ. The CDR3 has 15 residues. The CDR3 DNA is TGTGCCAGCAGCTTAGATAACGGACGCAATCAGCCCCAGCATTTT. Residues: CASSLDNGRNQPQHF.

The chain has TRBV6-6 and TRBJ1-2; TRBD1 might be the D (5 bases). The ends were cut back, 6 bases at V and 2 bases at J, with 16 bases in the middle. CDR1 and CDR2 from the germline V gene are MNHNY and SVGAGI (reference sequence). This CDR3 comprises 15 residues. CDR3: CASRPRTGPNYGYTF. The CDR3 DNA reads TGTGCCAGCAGGCCTAGGACGGGGCCCAACTATGGCTACACCTTC.

V usage is TRBV5-4 and J usage is TRBJ1-1; TRBD1 is a possible D gene (5 bases). V was cut by 3 bases and J by 5 bases, with 17 bases left in between. This CDR3 comprises 15 residues. The V gene's germline CDR1 is SGHNT and CDR2 YYREEE (reference sequence). The CDR3 DNA reads as TGTGCCAGCAGCTCTAATGACCGGGGCGAGACTGAAGCTTTCTTT. Translated, it gives CASSSNDRGETEAFF.